Each of the 27 T cell receptor beta chains below was sequenced from the same sample in a study of T cell repertoires in cytomegalovirus infection. TCRdb redid the calling of the reads with MiXCR, one entry per CDR3 protein. The sample contains about 740,000 distinct CDR3 sequences, 35% to 40% of which appear only once. The specimen was PBMCs. Source of these receptors: a human donor in good health (CMV status not recorded). Some clones in this sample may be carry-over from other donors' samples.

This clonotype was seen a few times. V gene TRBV7-9 combines with J gene TRBJ2-5, with 8 bases lining up with TRBD1. Germline CDR1 is SEHNR and CDR2 is FQNEAQ (reference sequence). The CDR3 is 19 residues long. With V trimmed by 3 bases and J by 2 bases, 17 bases remained unmatched. This CDR3 is CASSFWDRRPGPLQETQYF. CDR3 sequence (DNA): TGTGCCAGCAGCTTCTGGGACAGGCGTCCGGGGCCCCTACAAGAGACCCAGTACTTC.

In this sample, this clonotype turned up a few times. The V gene is TRBV6-5, the J gene TRBJ2-7; no definite D call. Germline V gene data show CDR1 as MNHEY and CDR2 as SVGAGI. The V and J ends lost 5 bases and 3 bases respectively, with 8 bases between them. The length of the CDR3 is 12 residues. Written as DNA, the CDR3 is TGTGCCAGCAGTCAATGGGGCTACGAGCAGTACTTC. It specifies CASSQWGYEQYF.

Here the CDR3 reads CAWSWSGLGNEQFF. The CDR3 region has the DNA TGTGCCTGGAGCTGGTCGGGTCTGGGCAATGAGCAGTTCTTC. The J gene is TRBJ2-1, the V gene TRBV30; D is unresolved. From germline, CDR1 is GTSNPN and CDR2 SVGIG (reference sequence). Trimming cost V 3 bases and J 6 bases, with 15 bases left between them. This CDR3 region has 14 residues.

This clonotype occurred a few times. The chain couples TRBV12-3 or TRBV12-4 to TRBJ1-5; D is possibly TRBD1 (6 bases). The CDR3 is 14 amino acids. The germline V and J ends were trimmed by 6 bases and 6 bases, with 15 bases remaining between them. Here the CDR3 DNA reads TGTGCCAGCAGCAGTACAGGGAGCGGTCAGCCCCAGCATTTT. It specifies CASSSTGSGQPQHF.

The gene calls are TRBV2 and TRBJ2-7; 10 bases line up with TRBD2. Per germline, CDR1 SNHLY and CDR2 FYNNEI. The CDR3 totals 13 residues. With 8 bases clipped from V and 6 bases from J, the junction kept 7 bases outside the gene matches. The CDR3, as DNA: TGTGCCAGCGCAACTAGCGGGATGGGCGAGCAGTACTTC. Its translation: CASATSGMGEQYF.

In the case of this clonotype: This sequence may be a read error, since a much larger clone differs from it by one base. This chain connects TRBV28 to TRBJ1-1; D might be TRBD1 (6 bases). Germline V CDR1 and CDR2: MDHEN, SYDVKM. The CDR3 length is 16 residues. V lost 4 bases, J lost 3 bases, and 18 bases lay in between. The CDR3 nucleotides read TGTGCCAGCAGTTGGGGGGCCGGGTCATGGGACACTGAAGCTTTCTTT. Its protein product is CASSWGAGSWDTEAFF.

This clonotype was found many times. The chain uses TRBV24-1 and TRBJ2-1; 8 positions agree with TRBD2. The germline V gene encodes CDR1 KGHDR and CDR2 SFDVKD. CDR3 size: 16 residues. V trimming: 5 bases; J trimming: 5 bases; junction bases outside the gene matches: 10. Here the CDR3 reads CATSVPDPGGHNEQFF. The DNA for the CDR3 is TGTGCCACCAGTGTTCCGGACCCGGGGGGGCACAATGAGCAGTTCTTC.

This clonotype was counted between two and nine times. The chain joins TRBV19 to TRBJ2-5; the D gene is possibly TRBD1 (5 bases). The germline V gene encodes CDR1 LNHDA and CDR2 SQIVND (reference sequence). The CDR3 is 15 residues long. V was trimmed by 3 bases and J by 4 bases, leaving 15 bases between them. CDR3 region: CASSISHRNRETQYF. CDR3 nucleotide sequence: TGTGCCAGTAGTATTAGCCACAGGAACAGAGAGACCCAGTACTTC.

This clonotype came up a few times. The rearrangement uses TRBV9 and TRBJ2-1; tentatively, D is TRBD1 (8 bases). CDR1 SGDLS and CDR2 YYNGEE come from the germline V gene. The CDR3 totals 16 residues. V gave up 0 bases and J gave up 6 bases, with 16 bases separating them. CDR3 DNA: TGTGCCAGCAGCGTAGCTACAGGGGGGGGGGGCAATGAGCAGTTCTTC. This gives the protein CASSVATGGGGNEQFF.

This clonotype was found a few times. The chain has TRBV24-1 and TRBJ2-1; 7 nucleotides match TRBD2. J lost 5 bases, V lost 7 bases, and 10 bases had no gene match. The length of the CDR3 is 15 residues. Germline V gene lookup returns CDR1 KGHDR and CDR2 SFDVKD. Written as DNA, the CDR3 is TGTGCCACCAGGGGGGGAGGGGCTAGCCACAATGAGCAGTTCTTC. The encoded protein is CATRGGGASHNEQFF.

With respect to this clonotype: The conserved phenylalanine or tryptophan normally closing the CDR3 is absent here, so this likely arose from a read error. The CDR3 DNA is TGCGCCAGCAGGGACCTGGGGCTAGGGGGCTACACCTTA. Encoded protein: CASRDLGLGGYTL. V is TRBV10-2 and J is TRBJ1-2; perhaps TRBD1 as D (5 bases). CDR3 length equals 13 residues. Germline CDR1 and CDR2: WSHSY and SAAADI. V was pared by 6 bases and J by 8 bases, with 16 bases between.

There are a few counts of this clonotype. The chain couples TRBV5-1 to TRBJ1-1; D is ambiguous. Per germline, CDR1 SGHRS and CDR2 YFSETQ. V lost 4 bases to trimming and J lost 5 bases, with 18 bases between them. CDR3 length equals 15 residues. The CDR3, as DNA: TGCGCCAGCAGCCGGCAGGTTAAGGAGGGAACTGAAGCTTTCTTT. Its protein is CASSRQVKEGTEAFF.

This clonotype was recorded at least ten times. This chain connects TRBV7-6 to TRBJ2-1; D is possibly TRBD2 (6 bases). Trimming left V 5 bases short and J 9 bases short, with 14 bases between. The length of the CDR3 is 13 residues. Germline CDR1 is SGHVS and CDR2 is FNYEAQ. In DNA form, the CDR3 reads TGTGCCAGCAGCCTTAGACTAGACGGTGAGCAGTTCTTC. This gives the protein CASSLRLDGEQFF. The full variable domain, completed using reference TRBV7-6 and TRBJ2-1, is GAGVSQSPRYKVTKRGQDVALRCDPISGHVSLYWYRQALGQGPEFLTYFNYEAQQDKSGLPNDRFSAERPEGSISTLTIQRTEQRDSAMYRCASSLRLDGEQFFGPGTRLTVL.

Ten or more counts support this clonotype. The chain recombines TRBV7-2 with TRBJ2-3, with TRBD2 matching 10 bases. V was clipped by 2 bases and J by 4 bases; unmatched bases: 9. The germline V gene has CDR1 SGHTA and CDR2 FQGNSA. This CDR3 is built from 17 residues. For the CDR3, the DNA is TGTGCCAGCAGCTTAATGCCTAGCGGGAGTGGGCCAGATACGCAGTATTTT. Translation gives CASSLMPSGSGPDTQYF.

V usage is TRBV7-3 and J usage is TRBJ1-2; D not resolved. CDR3 length: 14 residues. The germline V gene has CDR1 SGHTA and CDR2 FQGTGA. This CDR3 reads CSSSRQNLPDGYTF. CDR3 bases: TGTTCAAGCAGCCGTCAAAATCTACCGGATGGCTACACCTTC.

The sample holds a few counts of this clonotype. The chain carries TRBV2 and TRBJ2-2; 10 bases are shared with TRBD2. Germline loops: CDR1 SNHLY, CDR2 FYNNEI. Losses at the gene ends were 4 bases for V and 1 base for J; bases not matched to a gene: 3. The CDR3 spans 16 residues. CDR3 protein: CASSGLAGMNTGELFF. The CDR3 DNA is TGTGCCAGCAGTGGACTAGCGGGCATGAACACCGGGGAGCTGTTTTTT.

This clonotype was observed a few times. The J gene is TRBJ1-2, the V gene TRBV9; D is ambiguous. Per the germline V gene, CDR1 is SGDLS and CDR2 is YYNGEE. V lost 2 bases and J lost 7, with 9 bases in between. The CDR3 extends over 12 amino acids. Here the CDR3 reads CASSVGEGGYTF. CDR3 sequence (DNA): TGTGCCAGCAGCGTTGGGGAAGGTGGCTACACCTTC.

Comments on this clonotype: A much bigger clone sits one base away, suggesting this may be a read error. The V call is TRBV6-1, the J call TRBJ2-1, with TRBD2 matching 7 bases. This CDR3 comprises 14 residues. V was pared by 2 bases and J by 8 bases, with 6 bases of the junction left unmatched. Germline V gene lookup returns CDR1 MNHNS and CDR2 SASEGT. The CDR3 region has the DNA TGTGCCAGCAGTGAATCAGCGGGGCTAGATGAGCAGTTCTTC. Encoded protein: CASSESAGLDEQFF.

The chain employs TRBV19 and TRBJ2-2; the D gene is possibly TRBD2 (5 bases). Germline CDR1 is LNHDA and CDR2 is SQIVND (reference sequence). There are 14 residues in the CDR3. Trimming left V 0 bases short and J 7 bases short, with 9 bases between. This CDR3 reads CASSIDFRDGELFF. CDR3 DNA: TGTGCCAGTAGTATAGATTTCCGGGACGGGGAGCTGTTTTTT.

This clonotype was seen repeatedly, ten times or more. The rearrangement links TRBV12-3 or TRBV12-4 to TRBJ1-6; D uncertain. V was pared by 6 bases and J by 7 bases, with 10 bases between. There are 13 residues in the CDR3. CDR3 in amino acids: CASSLSGNSPLHF. CDR3 in DNA: TGTGCCAGCAGCTTAAGTGGGAATTCACCCCTCCACTTT.

V usage is TRBV7-9 and J usage is TRBJ2-3; TRBD2 agrees at 11 bases. CDR1 is SEHNR, CDR2 FQNEAQ, per germline (reference sequence). V was clipped by 5 bases and J by 4 bases; unmatched bases: 5. The CDR3 consists of 15 residues. DNA of the CDR3: TGTGCCAGCAGCGCCGGGACTAGCGGAGCAGATACGCAGTATTTT. Translating it yields CASSAGTSGADTQYF.

V is TRBV20-1 and J is TRBJ2-7, with D unclear. The CDR3 covers 14 residues. Trimming pared 5 bases from V and 5 bases from J, leaving 19 bases between. The germline gives CDR1 DFQATT, CDR2 SNEGSKA (reference sequence). The DNA of the CDR3 is TGCAGTGCTCCGGTGGAGAATCCTTTTGACGAGCAGTACTTC. This encodes CSAPVENPFDEQYF.

The chain is built from TRBV11-2 and TRBJ2-2, with D perhaps matching TRBD1 (7 bases). The CDR3 runs 15 residues. V was pared by 5 bases and J by 2 bases, with 12 bases between. Looked up from germline, CDR1 is SGHAT and CDR2 is FQNNGV. The CDR3 here is CASSAGQLNTGELFF. The CDR3 bases are TGTGCCAGCAGCGCGGGACAGTTAAACACCGGGGAGCTGTTTTTT.

Worth noting for this clonotype: As the CDR3 is not closed by the conserved phenylalanine or tryptophan, this likely results from a read error. The rearrangement uses TRBV20-1 and TRBJ2-1, with a weak D call TRBD1 (6 bases). The CDR3 runs 15 residues. CDR1 is DFQATT and CDR2 is SNEGSKA in the germline V gene (reference sequence). Trimming pared 0 bases from V and 7 bases from J, leaving 16 bases between. CDR3 loop: CSARDTGRGWNEQFL. The CDR3 coding sequence is TGCAGTGCTAGAGATACAGGGAGAGGTTGGAATGAGCAGTTCTTA.

This clonotype has a handful of counts. This chain joins TRBV6-1 and TRBJ2-7, with 9 bases aligning to TRBD2. V lost 5 bases to trimming and J lost 0 bases; unmatched junction nucleotides: 2. Germline assignment: CDR1 MNHNS and CDR2 SASEGT. The CDR3 contains 14 residues. CDR3 protein: CASSPSGASYEQYF. In DNA form, the CDR3 reads TGTGCCAGCAGTCCTAGCGGGGCCTCCTACGAGCAGTACTTC.

In this sample, this clonotype turned up a few times. At one of its ends the junction is not consistent with the germline gene, which may arise from a read error. The chain couples TRBV12-3 or TRBV12-4 to TRBJ2-7; a possible D gene is TRBD2 (6 bases). The CDR3 consists of 11 residues. CDR3 coding DNA: TGTGCCAGCAGTTTTCAGGGACTCTACAGCTTC. This gives the protein CASSFQGLYSF.

CDR3 residues: CASSYEGVQGYTF. The CDR3 DNA is TGTGCCAGCAGTTACGAAGGGGTGCAAGGCTACACCTTC. The gene calls are TRBV6-6 and TRBJ1-2, with D maybe TRBD1 (5 bases). The CDR3 extends over 13 amino acids. Germline-derived CDR1 and CDR2 are MNHNY and SVGAGI (reference sequence). The V end lost 2 bases, the J end lost 8 bases, and 12 bases lay between the germline ends.